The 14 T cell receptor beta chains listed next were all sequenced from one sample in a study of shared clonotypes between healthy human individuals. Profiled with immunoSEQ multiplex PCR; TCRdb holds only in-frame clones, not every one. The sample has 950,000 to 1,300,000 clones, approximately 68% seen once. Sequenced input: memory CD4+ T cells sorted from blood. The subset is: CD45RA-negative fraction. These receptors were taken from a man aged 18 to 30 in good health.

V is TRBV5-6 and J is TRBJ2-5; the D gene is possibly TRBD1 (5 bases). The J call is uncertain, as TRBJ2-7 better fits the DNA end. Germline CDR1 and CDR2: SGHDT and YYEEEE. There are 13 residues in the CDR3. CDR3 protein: CASSVPGYHEQYF. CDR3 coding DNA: TGTGCCAGCAGCGTTCCAGGGTACCACGAGCAGTACTTC.

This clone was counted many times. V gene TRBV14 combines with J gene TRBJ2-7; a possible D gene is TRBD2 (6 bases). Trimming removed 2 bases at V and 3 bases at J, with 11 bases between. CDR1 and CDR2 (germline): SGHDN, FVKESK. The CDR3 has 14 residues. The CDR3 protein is CASSQFYSGYEQYF. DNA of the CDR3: TGTGCCAGCAGCCAATTTTATAGCGGCTACGAGCAGTACTTC.

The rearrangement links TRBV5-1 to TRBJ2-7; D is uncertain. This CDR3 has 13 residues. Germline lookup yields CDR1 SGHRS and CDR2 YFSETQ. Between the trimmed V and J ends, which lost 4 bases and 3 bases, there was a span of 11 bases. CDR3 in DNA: TGCGCCAGCAGCGTGCAAACTGGCTACGAGCAGTACTTC. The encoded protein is CASSVQTGYEQYF.

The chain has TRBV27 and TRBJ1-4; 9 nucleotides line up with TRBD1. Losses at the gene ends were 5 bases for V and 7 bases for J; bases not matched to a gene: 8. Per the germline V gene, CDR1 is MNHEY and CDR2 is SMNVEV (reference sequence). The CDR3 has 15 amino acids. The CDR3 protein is CASSPPQGAGEKLFF. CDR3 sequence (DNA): TGTGCCAGCAGTCCGCCACAGGGGGCCGGTGAAAAACTGTTTTTT.

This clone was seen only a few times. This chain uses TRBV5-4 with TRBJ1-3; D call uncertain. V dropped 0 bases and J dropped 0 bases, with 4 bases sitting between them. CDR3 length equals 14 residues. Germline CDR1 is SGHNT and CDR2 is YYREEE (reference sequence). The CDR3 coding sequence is TGTGCCAGCAGCTTGGACGGCTCTGGAAACACCATATATTTT. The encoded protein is CASSLDGSGNTIYF.

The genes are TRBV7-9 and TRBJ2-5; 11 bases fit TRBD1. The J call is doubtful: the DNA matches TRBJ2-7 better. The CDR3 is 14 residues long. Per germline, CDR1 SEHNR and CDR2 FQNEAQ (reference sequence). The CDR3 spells CASSPGQGANEQYF. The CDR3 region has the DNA TGTGCCAGCAGCCCCGGACAGGGGGCCAACGAGCAGTACTTC.

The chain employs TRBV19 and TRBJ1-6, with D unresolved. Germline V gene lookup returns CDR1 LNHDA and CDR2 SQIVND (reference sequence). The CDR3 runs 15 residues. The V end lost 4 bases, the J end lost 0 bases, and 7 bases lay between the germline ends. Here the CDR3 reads CASSNGYSYNSPLHF. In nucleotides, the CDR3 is TGTGCCAGTAGTAACGGATACTCCTATAATTCACCCCTCCACTTT.

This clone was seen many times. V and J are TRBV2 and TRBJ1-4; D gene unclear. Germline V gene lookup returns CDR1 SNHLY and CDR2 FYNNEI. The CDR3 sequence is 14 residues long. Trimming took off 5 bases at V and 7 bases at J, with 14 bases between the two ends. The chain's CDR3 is CASSKDSNSEKLFF. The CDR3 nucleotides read TGTGCCAGCAGTAAGGACTCTAATAGTGAAAAACTGTTTTTT.

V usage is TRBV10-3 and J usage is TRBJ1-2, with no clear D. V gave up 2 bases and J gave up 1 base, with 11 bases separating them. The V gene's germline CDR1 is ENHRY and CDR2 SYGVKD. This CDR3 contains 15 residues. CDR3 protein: CAISEGDIFNYGYTF. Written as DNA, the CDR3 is TGTGCCATCAGTGAGGGAGACATATTTAACTATGGCTACACCTTC.

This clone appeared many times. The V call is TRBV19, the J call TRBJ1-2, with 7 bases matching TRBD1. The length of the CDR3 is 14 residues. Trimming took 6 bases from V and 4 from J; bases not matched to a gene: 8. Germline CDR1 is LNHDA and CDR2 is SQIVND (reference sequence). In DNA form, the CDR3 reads TGTGCCAGTAGACTAGACAGGGTGGGCTATGGCTACACCTTC. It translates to CASRLDRVGYGYTF.

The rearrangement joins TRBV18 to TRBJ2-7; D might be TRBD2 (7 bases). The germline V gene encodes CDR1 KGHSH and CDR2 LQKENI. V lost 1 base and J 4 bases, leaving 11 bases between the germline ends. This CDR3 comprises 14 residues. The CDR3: CASSPRRGAYEQYF. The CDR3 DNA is TGTGCCAGCTCACCACGACGGGGGGCTTACGAGCAGTACTTC. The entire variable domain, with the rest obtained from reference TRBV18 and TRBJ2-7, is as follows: NAGVMQNPRHLVRRRGQEARLRCSPMKGHSHVYWYRQLPEEGLKFMVYLQKENIIDESGMPKERFSAEFPKEGPSILRIQQVVRGDSAAYFCASSPRRGAYEQYFGPGTRLTVT.

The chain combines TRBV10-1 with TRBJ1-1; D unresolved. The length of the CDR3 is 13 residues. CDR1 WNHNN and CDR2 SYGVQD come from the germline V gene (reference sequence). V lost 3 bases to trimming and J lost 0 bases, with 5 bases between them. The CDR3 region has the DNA TGCGCCAGCAGTGAACGGTTGAACACTGAAGCTTTCTTT. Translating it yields CASSERLNTEAFF.

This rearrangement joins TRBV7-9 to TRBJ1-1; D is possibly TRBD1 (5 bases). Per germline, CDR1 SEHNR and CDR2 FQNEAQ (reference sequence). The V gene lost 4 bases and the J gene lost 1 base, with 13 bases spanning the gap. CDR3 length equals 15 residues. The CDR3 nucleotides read TGTGCCAGCAGCTCGACGGGGGGACCGAACACTGAAGCTTTCTTT. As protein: CASSSTGGPNTEAFF.

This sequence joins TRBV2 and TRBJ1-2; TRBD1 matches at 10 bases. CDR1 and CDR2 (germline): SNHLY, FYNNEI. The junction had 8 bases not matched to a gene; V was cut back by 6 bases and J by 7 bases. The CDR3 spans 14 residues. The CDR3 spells CASRGTGALSGYTF. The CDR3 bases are TGTGCCAGCAGGGGGACAGGGGCCCTGAGTGGCTACACCTTC.